This T cell receptor beta chain came from a study of shared clonotypes between healthy human individuals. Study findings and constraints: Sharing across four donors was highest in naive CD4 (approximately 5%) and lowest in memory CD8 (roughly 0.4%).

Naive CD8 populations comprised CD45RO-negative cells positively selected for CCR7, excluding terminally differentiated effector memory CD45RA+ cells. Everyone who donated was a Caucasian adult who lived in Nashville, Tennessee. The CDR3 runs to 16 residues. The trim removed 5 bases at V and 2 bases at J, leaving 10 bases unmatched. CDR1 and CDR2 from the germline V gene are SGHVS and FQNEAQ. As concerns this clone: Its cognate antigen is unknown.

Clones were read by immunoSEQ multiplex PCR, and TCRdb kept only the in-frame ones, dropping some. The sample records roughly 2.1 million clones, about 92% being singletons. The genes are TRBV7-8 and TRBJ1-2; TRBD1 agrees at 8 bases. This receptor was taken from a man between 18 and 35 years old in good health. Some clones in this sample may be carry-over from other donors' samples. Sequenced input: naive CD8+ T cells from PBMCs. The CDR3 DNA is TGTGCCAGCAGCCCCTCTTTTGGGACAGGAAACTATGGCTACACCTTC. It yields the protein CASSPSFGTGNYGYTF.